The 22 T cell receptor beta chains below all came from one sample that was sequenced in a study of cytomegalovirus exposure and HLA in healthy donors. Both 60 Vbeta primers and 13 Jbeta primers went into the PCR. Profiling relied on immunoSEQ multiplex PCR, and the TCRdb table lists in-frame clones only, not all of them. The sample has over 200,000 clones; 82% are singletons. What was sequenced was PBMCs. The receptors were sampled from a middle-aged man in good health and CMV-seropositive.

The gene calls are TRBV6-5 and TRBJ1-2, with D possibly TRBD1 on 6 matching bases. The CDR3 contains 14 residues. Trimming pared 6 bases from V and 2 bases from J, leaving 13 bases between. Germline loops: CDR1 MNHEY, CDR2 SVGAGI. The CDR3 region is CASSADSANYGYTF. The CDR3 nucleotides read TGTGCCAGCAGCGCGGACAGTGCAAACTATGGCTACACCTTC.

This clone has just one count. The chain combines TRBV29-1 with TRBJ2-3; 7 bases fit TRBD1. This CDR3 comprises 13 residues. Germline values: CDR1 SQVTM, CDR2 ANQGSEA. With 6 bases clipped from V and 2 bases from J, the junction kept 5 bases outside the gene matches. Here the CDR3 reads CSVHRGLTDTQYF. DNA for the CDR3: TGCAGCGTACACAGGGGCCTCACAGATACGCAGTATTTT.

V and J are TRBV29-1 and TRBJ2-5, with a weak D call TRBD1 (5 bases). The CDR3 length is 15 residues. Per the germline V gene, CDR1 is SQVTM and CDR2 is ANQGSEA. V lost 4 bases to trimming and J lost 2 bases, with 17 bases between them. CDR3 protein: CSVGSLRGLQETQYF. The CDR3 nucleotides read TGCAGCGTTGGTAGCTTAAGGGGATTGCAAGAGACCCAGTACTTC.

The chain combines TRBV2 with TRBJ2-3; TRBD2 matches 11 bases. The germline V gene encodes CDR1 SNHLY and CDR2 FYNNEI. The CDR3 totals 14 residues. J gave up 5 bases and V 6 bases, and 4 bases lay outside the gene matches. CDR3 residues: CASRQTSGRDTQYF. Written as DNA, the CDR3 is TGTGCCAGCAGGCAAACTAGCGGGAGAGATACGCAGTATTTT.

The J gene is TRBJ1-1, the V gene TRBV7-9; D gene unclear. In germline, CDR1 is SEHNR, CDR2 FQNEAQ (reference sequence). The V gene lost 8 bases and the J gene lost 4 bases, with 11 bases spanning the gap. The CDR3 sequence is 12 residues long. CDR3 protein: CASGSQVTEAFF. In DNA, the CDR3 is TGTGCCAGCGGAAGTCAGGTCACTGAAGCTTTCTTT.

The V call is TRBV6-5, the J call TRBJ2-1; D not certain. The CDR3 has 11 residues. CDR1 MNHEY and CDR2 SVGAGI come from the germline V gene. V lost 8 bases and J 6 bases, leaving 8 bases between the germline ends. CDR3 protein: CASGSFNEQFF. As DNA, the CDR3 is TGTGCCAGCGGTAGCTTCAATGAGCAGTTCTTC.

The genes are TRBV6-6 and TRBJ2-2; D is perhaps TRBD2 (5 bases). The length of the CDR3 is 13 residues. Looked up from germline, CDR1 is MNHNY and CDR2 is SVGAGI (reference sequence). V was shortened by 2 bases and J by 8 bases, with 9 bases between the two germline ends. The CDR3 protein is CASSYAWTGELFF. CDR3 coding DNA: TGTGCCAGCAGTTACGCATGGACTGGGGAGCTGTTTTTT.

The chain couples TRBV6-1 to TRBJ2-7; maybe TRBD1 (5 bases). This CDR3 region has 15 residues. Germline-derived CDR1 and CDR2 are MNHNS and SASEGT. V lost 6 bases to trimming and J lost 2 bases, with 17 bases between them. CDR3 nucleotides: TGTGCCAGCAGCCGCCTCGACAGTTTTGCCTACGAGCAGTACGTC. The encoded protein is CASSRLDSFAYEQYV.

This clone was observed a handful of times. The gene calls are TRBV5-1 and TRBJ2-3; 7 bases are shared with TRBD2. This CDR3 spans 15 amino acids. Per the germline V gene, CDR1 is SGHRS and CDR2 is YFSETQ. V was pared by 7 bases and J by 3 bases, with 11 bases of the junction left unmatched. In DNA form, the CDR3 reads TGCGCCAGCTGCTCCGGGGGGAGCGGGACAGATACGCAGTATTTT. Protein sequence: CASCSGGSGTDTQYF.

The CDR3 nucleotides read TGTGCCACCCGACCAGGGGGCCTAGGCTATGGCTACACCTTC. This sequence encodes CATRPGGLGYGYTF. The rearrangement uses TRBV15 and TRBJ1-2, with 8 bases identical to TRBD1. Losses at the gene ends were 8 bases for V and 4 bases for J; bases not matched to a gene: 9. In germline, CDR1 is LNHNV, CDR2 YYDKDF (reference sequence). This CDR3 comprises 14 residues.

Comments on this clone: Other DNA sequences in the sample encode the same CDR3. CDR3 sequence (DNA): TGTGCCAGTAGTATCGGGGGGAACACTGAAGCTTTCTTT. As protein: CASSIGGNTEAFF. The gene calls are TRBV19 and TRBJ1-1, with D tentatively TRBD1 (5 bases). CDR1 and CDR2 (germline): LNHDA, SQIVND (reference sequence). The CDR3 is 13 residues long. Between the trimmed V and J ends, which lost 3 bases and 1 base, there was a span of 6 bases. The full variable domain, in which reference TRBV19 and TRBJ1-1 provide the parts outside the CDR3, is DGGITQSPKYLFRKEGQNVTLSCEQNLNHDAMYWYRQDPGQGLRLIYYSQIVNDFQKGDIAEGYSVSREKKESFPLTVTSAQKNPTAFYLCASSIGGNTEAFFGQGTRLTVV.

This chain joins TRBV19 and TRBJ1-1, with 9 bases lining up with TRBD1. The CDR3 is 16 residues long. Germline CDR1 and CDR2: LNHDA and SQIVND (reference sequence). The J segment lost 1 base and the V segment lost 4 bases, leaving 7 bases of the junction unmatched. The CDR3 bases are TGTGCCAGTAGTACTTGGACAGGGGCGAGGAACACTGAAGCTTTCTTT. Translation gives CASSTWTGARNTEAFF.

The chain recombines TRBV7-2 with TRBJ1-2; D gene uncertain. The CDR3 is made up of 15 amino acids. Germline CDR1 reads SGHTA; CDR2 reads FQGNSA. V lost 3 bases, J lost 5 bases, and 16 bases lay in between. The DNA of the CDR3 is TGTGCCAGCAGCTTCGGGAGAGGCCAAAGTTATGGCTACACCTTC. Protein product: CASSFGRGQSYGYTF. Using reference TRBV7-2 and TRBJ1-2 for the parts outside the CDR3, the full variable domain is GAGVSQSPSNKVTEKGKDVELRCDPISGHTALYWYRQSLGQGLEFLIYFQGNSAPDKSGLPSDRFSAERTGGSVSTLTIQRTQQEDSAVYLCASSFGRGQSYGYTFGSGTRLTVV.

This chain joins TRBV18 and TRBJ2-1, with TRBD2 matching over 9 bases. V gave up 6 bases and J gave up 5 bases; unmatched junction bases: 11. There are 16 residues in the CDR3. Germline CDR1 reads KGHSH; CDR2 reads LQKENI. The CDR3: CASSTISGSRDNEQFF. DNA for the CDR3: TGTGCCAGCTCTACCATTAGCGGGAGTCGAGACAATGAGCAGTTCTTC.

This clone showed up just once. The rearrangement uses TRBV6-4 and TRBJ1-3; 8 nucleotides agree with TRBD1. Trimming at V came to 8 bases and at J to 2 bases, leaving 2 bases not matched to a gene. From germline, CDR1 is MRHNA and CDR2 SNTAGT. CDR3 length: 13 amino acids. CDR3 in DNA: TGTGCCAGCCCACAGGGGGCTGGAAACACCATATATTTT. Residues: CASPQGAGNTIYF.

The V call is TRBV12-5, the J call TRBJ2-7, with 10 positions matching TRBD1. The CDR3 has 16 residues. J gave up 4 bases and V 0 bases, and 6 bases lay outside the gene matches. The germline CDR1 and CDR2 sequences are LGHNT and FRNRAP. The CDR3 protein is CASGLVLSDRGYEQYF. CDR3 DNA: TGTGCTAGTGGTTTGGTACTATCGGACAGGGGGTACGAGCAGTACTTC.

This rearrangement joins TRBV11-3 to TRBJ1-1, with D perhaps TRBD1 (5 bases). The length of the CDR3 is 13 residues. Trimming took 5 bases from V and 1 from J, leaving 8 bases between them. Germline V gene lookup returns CDR1 SGHNT and CDR2 YENEEA. CDR3 loop: CASSLGGNTEAFF. For the CDR3, the DNA is TGTGCCAGCAGCCTCGGGGGGAACACTGAAGCTTTCTTT.

The chain combines TRBV2 with TRBJ1-4; D is uncertain. The CDR3 totals 15 residues. Germline V gene data show CDR1 as SNHLY and CDR2 as FYNNEI. The V end lost 1 base, the J end lost 8 bases, and 14 bases lay between the germline ends. This CDR3 reads CASSEEGSAREKLFF. The CDR3 nucleotides are TGTGCCAGCAGTGAAGAAGGAAGCGCGAGAGAAAAACTGTTTTTT.

V is TRBV15 and J is TRBJ2-1, with D possibly TRBD2 on 5 matching bases. V was shortened by 0 bases and J by 10 bases, with 10 bases between the two germline ends. Germline assignment: CDR1 LNHNV and CDR2 YYDKDF (reference sequence). The CDR3 loop spans 13 amino acids. CDR3 nucleotide sequence: TGTGCCACCAGCAGAGAGATTTGGAGGGAGCAGTTCTTC. The encoded protein is CATSREIWREQFF.

This clone was found once. This chain joins TRBV6-5 and TRBJ1-1, with 12 bases lining up with TRBD1. Germline V gene lookup returns CDR1 MNHEY and CDR2 SVGAGI. The CDR3 loop spans 15 amino acids. V dropped 0 bases and J dropped 10; count of bases not matched to a gene: 6. CDR3 sequence reads: CASSYSGQGASPAFF. The CDR3 coding sequence is TGTGCCAGCAGTTACTCGGGACAGGGGGCTTCCCCAGCTTTCTTT.

The V call is TRBV6-1, the J call TRBJ1-5; TRBD1 agrees at 7 bases. CDR3 length: 15 residues. Per the germline V gene, CDR1 is MNHNS and CDR2 is SASEGT. Trimming at V came to 10 bases and at J to 0 bases, leaving 9 bases not matched to a gene. CDR3 sequence reads: CATRQGRDSNQPQHF. CDR3 nucleotides: TGTGCCACCCGACAGGGTCGAGATAGCAATCAGCCCCAGCATTTT.

Only a few counts were recorded for this clone. The chain couples TRBV7-9 to TRBJ1-2, with 7 positions matching TRBD1. This CDR3 spans 15 amino acids. Trimming at V came to 5 bases and at J to 3 bases, leaving 9 bases not matched to a gene. Germline CDR1 SEHNR, CDR2 FQNEAQ (reference sequence). The CDR3 DNA follows: TGTGCCAGCAGCCCTGGACAGGCGCTTTACTATGGCTACACCTTC. Translating it yields CASSPGQALYYGYTF.